This TCR beta chain was sequenced in a study of T cells expressing NK-cell markers. For each CDR3 protein, TCRdb gives one entry from its re-call of the 5' RACE reads, without DNA. The sample's table shows hundreds of thousands of distinct CDR3 sequences. CDR3 length: 15 amino acids. Germline lookup yields CDR1 DFQATT and CDR2 SNEGSKA (reference sequence). Sequencing used blood T cells: a sorted CD56 or NKG2C T cell subset, CD4+ or CD8+ T cells, or bulk PBMC T cells (not recorded which). The chain joins TRBV20-1 to TRBJ2-5; TCRdb designates TRBD2, a call that cannot be tested without DNA. The receptor was isolated from a woman aged 18 to 75 in good health. CDR3 residues: CSAINRLAGAVTQYF.